Each of the 27 T cell receptor beta chains below was sequenced from the same sample in a study of blood T cell repertoires in COVID-19. TCRdb's table, derived via immunoSEQ multiplex PCR, lists solely in-frame clones and lacks some. Of under 450,000 clones listed, about 88% are singletons. Sequenced input: peripheral blood. These receptors originate from a woman aged 55-70 years with COVID-19, enrolled during active disease.

This clone was detected only a few times. V usage is TRBV28 and J usage is TRBJ2-3; the match to TRBD1 covers 9 bases. The CDR3 length is 12 residues. Per the germline V gene, CDR1 is MDHEN and CDR2 is SYDVKM. J gave up 9 bases and V 5 bases, and 3 bases lay outside the gene matches. Here the CDR3 DNA reads TGTGCCAGCAGTCTCGGACAGGGGACGCAGTATTTT. This gives the protein CASSLGQGTQYF.

The chain has TRBV7-9 and TRBJ1-2; the match to TRBD1 covers 9 bases. J was trimmed by 6 bases and V by 7 bases; bases with no gene match: 9. The length of the CDR3 is 14 residues. Germline lookup yields CDR1 SEHNR and CDR2 FQNEAQ (reference sequence). This CDR3 is CASTRDRVGDGYTF. The CDR3 region has the DNA TGTGCCAGCACCCGGGACAGGGTAGGGGATGGCTACACCTTC.

In regard to this clone: Other DNA sequences of this sample code for an identical CDR3. The gene calls are TRBV7-2 and TRBJ2-3; 12 positions agree with TRBD2. The CDR3 contains 16 residues. Trimming at V came to 1 base and at J to 6 bases, leaving 5 bases not matched to a gene. Germline lookup yields CDR1 SGHTA and CDR2 FQGNSA. In nucleotides, the CDR3 is TGTGCCAGCAGCTTAGGACTAGCGGGGGCCACGGATACGCAGTATTTT. Its translation: CASSLGLAGATDTQYF.

V is TRBV13 and J is TRBJ2-5, with D perhaps TRBD1 (7 bases). Trimming pared 5 bases from V and 3 bases from J, leaving 16 bases between. The CDR3 extends over 15 amino acids. CDR1 is PRHDT and CDR2 is FYEKMQ in the germline V gene (reference sequence). The DNA of the CDR3 is TGTGCCAGCAGCACAGCAGACAGGGAGGAAGAGACCCAGTACTTC. Translation: CASSTADREEETQYF.

This chain connects TRBV5-1 to TRBJ2-7; possible D gene TRBD1, 6 bases. There are 14 residues in the CDR3. V gave up 2 bases and J gave up 7 bases, with 16 bases separating them. The V gene's germline CDR1 is SGHRS and CDR2 YFSETQ. CDR3 DNA: TGCGCCAGCAGCTTATTCACAGGGTTGGAGGAGCAGTACTTC. Protein sequence: CASSLFTGLEEQYF.

The rearrangement links TRBV5-1 to TRBJ1-2, with TRBD1 matching over 7 bases. The CDR3 covers 13 residues. The trim removed 2 bases at V and 8 bases at J, leaving 6 bases unmatched. CDR1 SGHRS and CDR2 YFSETQ come from the germline V gene. Here the CDR3 DNA reads TGCGCCAGCAGCTTAGACAGGGATAGCGGCTACACCTTC. Translation: CASSLDRDSGYTF.

The chain uses TRBV15 and TRBJ2-5; 7 bases align to TRBD1. Germline trimming cut 7 bases from V and 5 bases from J; bases unmatched to any gene: 10. The CDR3 is 14 amino acids. Germline values: CDR1 LNHNV, CDR2 YYDKDF (reference sequence). The CDR3 protein is CATTSDRASETQYF. The CDR3 region has the DNA TGTGCCACCACCAGCGACAGGGCGAGTGAGACCCAGTACTTC.

V gene TRBV29-1 combines with J gene TRBJ2-3; no definite D call. Germline V lookup: CDR1 SQVTM, CDR2 ANQGSEA. There are 14 residues in the CDR3. Trimming stripped 4 bases from V and 0 bases from J, with 11 bases between. The chain's CDR3 is CSVVGRGSTDTQYF. CDR3 nucleotides: TGCAGCGTTGTCGGCAGAGGTAGCACAGATACGCAGTATTTT.

This chain joins TRBV11-1 and TRBJ2-7; 8 bases match TRBD2. The CDR3 spans 15 residues. Germline loops: CDR1 SGHAT, CDR2 FQDESV (reference sequence). With 1 base clipped from V and 0 bases from J, the junction kept 2 bases outside the gene matches. Here the CDR3 reads CASSLGGGPSYEQYF. The CDR3 bases are TGTGCCAGCAGCTTAGGCGGGGGGCCCTCCTACGAGCAGTACTTC.

The gene calls are TRBV19 and TRBJ1-1; 7 nucleotides match TRBD1. Germline V gives CDR1 LNHDA, CDR2 SQIVND (reference sequence). With V trimmed by 2 bases and J by 4 bases, 4 bases remained unmatched. The CDR3 totals 14 residues. In nucleotides, the CDR3 is TGTGCCAGTAGTATATCCCGGGACAGCACTGAAGCTTTCTTT. The encoded protein is CASSISRDSTEAFF.

This chain links TRBV9 with TRBJ1-1; 10 bases are shared with TRBD1. CDR1 is SGDLS, CDR2 YYNGEE, per germline. This CDR3 is built from 14 residues. Trimming at V came to 4 bases and at J to 4 bases, leaving 4 bases not matched to a gene. CDR3 residues: CASSLGDRGTEAFF. CDR3 sequence (DNA): TGTGCCAGCAGCCTAGGGGACAGGGGCACTGAAGCTTTCTTT.

The chain uses TRBV5-6 and TRBJ1-1; D is undetermined. The germline V gene has CDR1 SGHDT and CDR2 YYEEEE. The ends were cut back, 2 bases at V and 5 bases at J, with 10 bases in the middle. The CDR3 sequence is 13 residues long. The CDR3 spells CASSLDLRTEAFF. In DNA, the CDR3 is TGTGCCAGCAGCTTAGACCTGAGGACTGAAGCTTTCTTT.

V usage is TRBV9 and J usage is TRBJ2-1; 11 nucleotides match TRBD2. With 0 bases clipped from V and 13 bases from J, the junction kept 6 bases outside the gene matches. The CDR3 runs to 14 residues. Germline CDR1 and CDR2: SGDLS and YYNGEE. The CDR3, as DNA: TGTGCCAGCAGCGTAGCCTCTAGCGGGGGGTACCAGTTCTTC. It specifies CASSVASSGGYQFF.

V usage is TRBV10-3 and J usage is TRBJ2-5, with D uncertain. The V end was cut by 2 bases, the J end by 2 bases, with 15 bases between. CDR3 length equals 16 residues. Looked up from germline, CDR1 is ENHRY and CDR2 is SYGVKD. The CDR3 region is CAISEGSLILQETQYF. The CDR3, as DNA: TGTGCCATCAGTGAGGGTAGCCTAATTCTTCAAGAGACCCAGTACTTC.

The chain carries TRBV18 and TRBJ1-1; D remains unclear. The CDR3 spans 14 residues. Trimming removed 6 bases from V and 3 bases from J, with 14 bases in between. From germline, CDR1 is KGHSH and CDR2 LQKENI. The CDR3 nucleotides are TGTGCCAGCTCCCCGGAGGGTTTGTACACTGAAGCTTTCTTT. Protein sequence: CASSPEGLYTEAFF.

The CDR3 sequence: CASRRLAGGADTQYF. The DNA for the CDR3 is TGCGCCAGCAGACGACTAGCGGGGGGCGCAGATACGCAGTATTTT. V usage is TRBV5-1 and J usage is TRBJ2-3; 13 nucleotides match TRBD2. J lost 4 bases, V lost 5 bases, and 4 bases had no gene match. Germline V gives CDR1 SGHRS, CDR2 YFSETQ. CDR3 length: 15 amino acids.

The chain carries TRBV18 and TRBJ1-2, with a weak D call TRBD1 (6 bases). Trimming left V 4 bases short and J 2 bases short, with 17 bases between. Germline V gene lookup returns CDR1 KGHSH and CDR2 LQKENI. CDR3 size: 16 residues. The CDR3 loop reads CASSLIREGTNYGYTF. Here the CDR3 DNA reads TGTGCCAGCTCACTTATTCGGGAGGGGACAAACTATGGCTACACCTTC.

This clone was counted a single time. The CDR3 region is CASSQGDTEAFF. CDR3 DNA sequence: TGTGCCAGCTCACAGGGCGACACTGAAGCTTTCTTT. V is TRBV12-3 or TRBV12-4 and J is TRBJ1-1, with D possibly matching TRBD1 (6 bases). This CDR3 is built from 12 residues. V was clipped by 8 bases and J by 3 bases, with 10 bases between them.

The V and J genes are TRBV9 and TRBJ1-3; 7 nucleotides line up with TRBD1. Germline CDR1 SGDLS, CDR2 YYNGEE. The CDR3 has 16 amino acids. Unmatched junction bases numbered 11, after V lost 6 bases and J lost 2 bases. In DNA, the CDR3 is TGTGCCAGCACGCTAAGGGCAGGGACAGCTGGAAACACCATATATTTT. As protein: CASTLRAGTAGNTIYF.

The chain links TRBV7-9 to TRBJ1-3; TRBD1 might be the D (6 bases). V was clipped by 6 bases and J by 4 bases, with 19 bases between them. Germline assignment: CDR1 SEHNR and CDR2 FQNEAQ (reference sequence). The CDR3 contains 16 residues. CDR3 DNA sequence: TGTGCCAGCAGTCCCGGGCCGGGGGGCGCCGGAAACACCATATATTTT. It is translated as CASSPGPGGAGNTIYF.

The genes are TRBV5-5 and TRBJ1-5, with 8 bases that match TRBD1. The CDR3 spans 14 residues. The ends lost 4 bases at V and 2 bases at J; junction bases unmatched: 2. Germline-derived CDR1 and CDR2 are SGHKS and YYEKEE (reference sequence). Here the CDR3 reads CASSTTGGNQPQHF. The CDR3 coding sequence is TGTGCCAGCAGCACGACAGGGGGCAATCAGCCCCAGCATTTT.

The chain is built from TRBV6-5 and TRBJ2-1, with 7 positions matching TRBD1. CDR3 length equals 13 residues. Germline CDR1 and CDR2: MNHEY and SVGAGI. Unmatched junction bases numbered 7, after V lost 6 bases and J lost 8 bases. CDR3 nucleotide sequence: TGTGCCAGCAGAAGAACAGGGGTGCATGAGCAGTTCTTC. Amino acids: CASRRTGVHEQFF.

This chain links TRBV3-1 (or the pseudogene TRBV3-2) with TRBJ1-6; D is undetermined. The CDR3 has 14 amino acids. Trimming stripped 2 bases from V and 6 bases from J, with 8 bases between. Germline V CDR1 and CDR2: LGHDT, YNNKEL (reference sequence). The DNA for the CDR3 is TGTGCCAGCAGCCAACGGGTTCGTAATTCACCCCTCCACTTT. This translates into CASSQRVRNSPLHF.

V is TRBV2 and J is TRBJ2-7; 11 positions agree with TRBD1. The CDR3 length is 15 residues. The V gene's germline CDR1 is SNHLY and CDR2 FYNNEI. V lost 7 bases to trimming and J lost 9 bases; unmatched junction nucleotides: 14. The CDR3 spells CASTEGQGVRRAQYF. The CDR3 DNA sequence: TGTGCCAGCACCGAGGGACAGGGGGTTCGACGAGCGCAGTACTTC.

This clone has only one observation. The gene calls are TRBV30 and TRBJ1-2, with D uncertain. Trimming took 2 bases from V and 7 from J, leaving 11 bases between them. The CDR3 is 12 residues long. Germline V gene sequence: CDR1 GTSNPN, CDR2 SVGIG (reference sequence). The CDR3 loop reads CAWSSPGGGYTF. The CDR3 DNA sequence: TGTGCCTGGAGTTCGCCCGGCGGTGGCTACACCTTC. The full variable domain, its missing parts supplied by reference TRBV30 and TRBJ1-2, is SQTIHQWPATLVQPVGSPLSLECTVEGTSNPNLYWYRQAAGRGLQLLFYSVGIGQISSEVPQNLSASRPQDRQFILSSKKLLLSDSGFYLCAWSSPGGGYTFGSGTRLTVV.

The rearrangement uses TRBV7-7 and TRBJ2-5; D possibly corresponds to TRBD2 (6 bases). The CDR3 sequence is 16 residues long. CDR1 and CDR2 (germline): SSHAT, FNYEAQ (reference sequence). Trimming left V 1 base short and J 2 bases short, with 14 bases between. This chain's CDR3 is CASSLGLAGLQETQYF. CDR3 sequence (DNA): TGTGCCAGCAGCTTAGGGCTGGCGGGGCTACAAGAGACCCAGTACTTC.

This sequence joins TRBV4-1 and TRBJ2-7; 8 bases fit TRBD1. Per the germline V gene, CDR1 is MGHRA and CDR2 is YSYEKL. The CDR3 totals 18 residues. After removal of 4 bases from V and 0 bases from J, the junction contained 14 bases not matched to a gene. CDR3 nucleotide sequence: TGCGCCAGCAGCCTACACTCTCCGACAGGGGCCATCTCCTACGAGCAGTACTTC. This sequence encodes CASSLHSPTGAISYEQYF.